This T cell receptor beta chain was obtained from a study of OX40 agonist ivuxolimab in advanced cancers. Findings and limits, study-wide: Dosing at 0.1 to 3.0 mg/kg was accompanied by clonal expansion of CD4+ and CD8+ blood T cells by week 6.

In the case of this clone: Its antigen remains unidentified.

The data were produced by immunoSEQ multiplex PCR, yet TCRdb's version contains in-frame clones alone and is incomplete. The sample comprises about 72,000 clones, more than 80% of which are singletons, and under 1% rests with the top ten. V lost 0 bases and J 11 bases, leaving 5 bases between the germline ends. From germline, CDR1 is DFQATT and CDR2 SNEGSKA (reference sequence). This CDR3 contains 10 residues. V gene TRBV20-1 combines with J gene TRBJ2-1; D is unresolved. The sequences come from CD4+ or CD8+ T cells sorted from blood, collected in a trial of the OX40 agonist ivuxolimab. The sequence derives from an adult with an advanced solid tumor such as melanoma, head and neck, liver or kidney cancer. CDR3: CSARERQQFF. The CDR3 nucleotides are TGCAGTGCTAGAGAGCGACAGCAGTTCTTC.